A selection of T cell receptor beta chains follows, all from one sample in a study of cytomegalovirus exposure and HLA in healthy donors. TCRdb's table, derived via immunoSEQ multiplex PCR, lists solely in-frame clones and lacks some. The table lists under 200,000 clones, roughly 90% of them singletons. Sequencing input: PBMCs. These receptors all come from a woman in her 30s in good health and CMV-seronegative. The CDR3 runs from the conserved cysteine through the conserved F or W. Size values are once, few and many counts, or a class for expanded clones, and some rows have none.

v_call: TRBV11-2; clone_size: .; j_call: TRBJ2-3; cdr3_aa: CASSFRGLAGVTDTQYF
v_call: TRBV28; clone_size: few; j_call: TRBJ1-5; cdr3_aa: CASSLLRQSSTPRQPQHF
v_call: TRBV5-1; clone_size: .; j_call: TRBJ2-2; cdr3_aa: CASSLSMKAGRITGELFF
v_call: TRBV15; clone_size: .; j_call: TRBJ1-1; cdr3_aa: CATSRDRGLGTEAFF
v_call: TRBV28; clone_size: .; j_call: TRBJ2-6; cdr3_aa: CASMQSGANVLTF
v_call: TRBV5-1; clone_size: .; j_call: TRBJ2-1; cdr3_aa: CASCPQVTGTTYNEQFF
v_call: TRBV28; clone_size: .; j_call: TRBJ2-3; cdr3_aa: CASSLGLAGSTDTQYF
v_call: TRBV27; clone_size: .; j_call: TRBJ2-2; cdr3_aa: CASSFGGAGNTGELFF
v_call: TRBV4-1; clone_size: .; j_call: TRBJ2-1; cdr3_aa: CASSQVFAGGRNEQFF
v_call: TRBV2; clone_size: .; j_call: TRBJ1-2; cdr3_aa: CASSSDTDYGYTF
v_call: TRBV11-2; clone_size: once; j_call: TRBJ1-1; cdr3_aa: CASSLGRDTEAFF
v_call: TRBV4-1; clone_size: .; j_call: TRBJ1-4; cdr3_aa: CASSIAGQGNEKLFF
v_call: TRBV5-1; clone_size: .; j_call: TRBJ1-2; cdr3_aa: CASSQDRDGYTF
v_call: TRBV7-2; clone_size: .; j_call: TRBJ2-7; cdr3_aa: CASSFLASSYEQYF
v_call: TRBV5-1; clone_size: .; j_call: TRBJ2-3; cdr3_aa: CASSLHSGEVDTQYF
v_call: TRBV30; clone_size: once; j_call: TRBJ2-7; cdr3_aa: CAWKLAQPSYEQYF
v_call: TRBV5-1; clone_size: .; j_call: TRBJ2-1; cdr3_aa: CASSLMTGEGNEQFF
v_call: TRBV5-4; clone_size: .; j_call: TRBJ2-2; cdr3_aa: CASSPAGGRSIGELFF
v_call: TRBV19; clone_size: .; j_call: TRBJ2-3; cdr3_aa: CASSKPGQGTDTQYF
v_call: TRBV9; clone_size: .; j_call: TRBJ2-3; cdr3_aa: CASSVAGTDTQYF
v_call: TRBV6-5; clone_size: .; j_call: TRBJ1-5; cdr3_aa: CASSTGYQPQHF
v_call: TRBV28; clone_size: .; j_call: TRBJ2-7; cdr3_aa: CAAAGVDADEQYF
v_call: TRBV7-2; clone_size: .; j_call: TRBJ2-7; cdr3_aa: CASSLAQTGRGTYEQYF
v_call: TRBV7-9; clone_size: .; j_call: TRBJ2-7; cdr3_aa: CASSSLSGSAHEQYF
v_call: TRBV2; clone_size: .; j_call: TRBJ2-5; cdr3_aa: CASSGGDRGRAETQYF
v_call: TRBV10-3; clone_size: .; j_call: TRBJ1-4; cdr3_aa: CAIKAQGATNEKLFF
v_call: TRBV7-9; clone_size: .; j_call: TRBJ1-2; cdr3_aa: CASSALGVPYGYTF
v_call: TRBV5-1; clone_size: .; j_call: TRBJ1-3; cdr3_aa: CASSLGQGFTGNTIYF
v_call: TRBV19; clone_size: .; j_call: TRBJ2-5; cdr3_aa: CASSSVQVQETQYF
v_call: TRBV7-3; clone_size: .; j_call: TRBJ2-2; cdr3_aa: CASSGQGGGELFF
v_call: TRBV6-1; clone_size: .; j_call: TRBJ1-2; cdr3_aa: CASSARNYGYTF
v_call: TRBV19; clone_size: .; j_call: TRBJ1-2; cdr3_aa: CASSIETEQAYTF
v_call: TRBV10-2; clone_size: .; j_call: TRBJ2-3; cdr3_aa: CASSWGLAGYTQYF
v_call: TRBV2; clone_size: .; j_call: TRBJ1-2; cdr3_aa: CASSRTESLGYGYTF
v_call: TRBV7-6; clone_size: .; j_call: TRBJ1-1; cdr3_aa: CASSLQGNTEAFF
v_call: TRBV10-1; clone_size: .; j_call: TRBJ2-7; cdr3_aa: CASSESRTGNYEQYF
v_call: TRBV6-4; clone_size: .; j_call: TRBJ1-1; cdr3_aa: CASSDAPRQYTEAFF
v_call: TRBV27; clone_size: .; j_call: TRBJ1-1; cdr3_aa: CASALGQENTEAFF
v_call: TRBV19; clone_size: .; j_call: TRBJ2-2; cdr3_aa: CASSSQVSGELFF
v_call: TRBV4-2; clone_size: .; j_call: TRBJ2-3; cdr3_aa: CASSQKGATGLVTDTQYF
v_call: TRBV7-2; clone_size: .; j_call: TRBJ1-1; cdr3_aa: CASSFGQGSTEAFF
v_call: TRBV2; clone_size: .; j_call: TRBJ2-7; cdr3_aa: CASLSDSISSYEQYF
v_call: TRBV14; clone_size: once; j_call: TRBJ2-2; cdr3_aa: CASSQVLAGGPGELFF
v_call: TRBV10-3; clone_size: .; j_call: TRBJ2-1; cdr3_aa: CAIRVRGDEQFF
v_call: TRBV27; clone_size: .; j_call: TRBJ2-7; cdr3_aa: CASRGPGHYYEQYF
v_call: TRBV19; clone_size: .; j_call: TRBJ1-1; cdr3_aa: CASSITGTGEAEAFF
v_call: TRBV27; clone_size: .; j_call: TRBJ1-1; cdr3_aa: CASSLGAGGTEAFF
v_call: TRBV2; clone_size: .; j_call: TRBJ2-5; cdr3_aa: CASSEDRGTQYF
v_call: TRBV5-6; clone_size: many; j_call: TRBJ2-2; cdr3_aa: CASHNLQGLGTGELFF